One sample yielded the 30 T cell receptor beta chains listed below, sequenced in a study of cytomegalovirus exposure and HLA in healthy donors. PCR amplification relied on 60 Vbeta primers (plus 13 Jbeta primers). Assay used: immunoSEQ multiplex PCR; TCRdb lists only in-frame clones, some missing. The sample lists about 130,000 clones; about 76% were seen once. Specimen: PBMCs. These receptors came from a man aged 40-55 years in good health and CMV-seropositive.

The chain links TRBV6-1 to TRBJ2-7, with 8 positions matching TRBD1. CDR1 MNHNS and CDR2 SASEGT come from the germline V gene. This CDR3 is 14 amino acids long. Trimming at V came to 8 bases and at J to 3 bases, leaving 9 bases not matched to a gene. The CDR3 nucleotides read TGTGCCAGCTTGCCCTTAGACAGGGGCTACGAGCAGTACTTC. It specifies CASLPLDRGYEQYF.

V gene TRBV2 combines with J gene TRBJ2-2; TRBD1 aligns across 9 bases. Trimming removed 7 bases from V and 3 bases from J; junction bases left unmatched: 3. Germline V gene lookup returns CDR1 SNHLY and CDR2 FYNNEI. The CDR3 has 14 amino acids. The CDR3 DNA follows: TGTGCCAGCAATACAGGGGGCTACACCGGGGAGCTGTTTTTT. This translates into CASNTGGYTGELFF.

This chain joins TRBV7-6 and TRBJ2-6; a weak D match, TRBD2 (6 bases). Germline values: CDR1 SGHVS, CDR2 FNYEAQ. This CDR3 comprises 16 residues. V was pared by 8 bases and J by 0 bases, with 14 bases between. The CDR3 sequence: CASRRDSSSGANVLTF. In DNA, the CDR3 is TGTGCCAGCCGTAGGGACTCCTCCTCTGGGGCCAACGTCCTGACTTTC.

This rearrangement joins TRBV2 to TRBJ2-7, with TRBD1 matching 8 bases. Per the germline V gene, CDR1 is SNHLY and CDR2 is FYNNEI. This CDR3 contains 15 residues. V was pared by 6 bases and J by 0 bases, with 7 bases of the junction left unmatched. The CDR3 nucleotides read TGTGCCAGCAGCCTCGACAGGGGAGGCTCCTACGAGCAGTACTTC. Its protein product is CASSLDRGGSYEQYF.

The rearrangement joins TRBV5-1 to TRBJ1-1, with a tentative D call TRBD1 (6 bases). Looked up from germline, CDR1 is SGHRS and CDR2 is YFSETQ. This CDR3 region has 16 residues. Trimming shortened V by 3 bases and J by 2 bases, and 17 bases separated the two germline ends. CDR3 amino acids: CASSSDARTANTEAFF. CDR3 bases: TGCGCCAGCAGCTCCGACGCCCGGACAGCTAACACTGAAGCTTTCTTT.

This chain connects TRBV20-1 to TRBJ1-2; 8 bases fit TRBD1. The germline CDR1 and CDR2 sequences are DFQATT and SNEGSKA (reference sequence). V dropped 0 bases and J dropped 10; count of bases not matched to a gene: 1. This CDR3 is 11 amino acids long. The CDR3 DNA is TGCAGTGCTAGAGAGGACAGGGACTACACCTTC. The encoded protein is CSAREDRDYTF.

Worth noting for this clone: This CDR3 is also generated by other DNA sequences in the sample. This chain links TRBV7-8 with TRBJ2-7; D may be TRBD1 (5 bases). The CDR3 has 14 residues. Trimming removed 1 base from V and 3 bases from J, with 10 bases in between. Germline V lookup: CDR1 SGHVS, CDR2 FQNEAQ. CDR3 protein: CASSLVTGDYEQYF. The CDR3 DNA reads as TGTGCCAGCAGCTTAGTCACAGGTGACTACGAGCAGTACTTC.

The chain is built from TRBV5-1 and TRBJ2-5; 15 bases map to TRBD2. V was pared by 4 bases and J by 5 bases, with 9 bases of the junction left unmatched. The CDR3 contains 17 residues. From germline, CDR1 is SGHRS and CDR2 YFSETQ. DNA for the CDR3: TGCGCCAGCAGCACCGGGACTAGCGGGGGGCCGGGGGAGACCCAGTACTTC. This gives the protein CASSTGTSGGPGETQYF.

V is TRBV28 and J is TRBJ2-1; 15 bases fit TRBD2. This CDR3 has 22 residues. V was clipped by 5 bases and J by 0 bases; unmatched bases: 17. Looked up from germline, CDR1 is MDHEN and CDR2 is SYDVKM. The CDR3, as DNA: TGTGCCAGCAGTCCCCGACCCGGGACTAGCGGGGGGCAAACAAGCTCCTACAATGAGCAGTTCTTC. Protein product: CASSPRPGTSGGQTSSYNEQFF.

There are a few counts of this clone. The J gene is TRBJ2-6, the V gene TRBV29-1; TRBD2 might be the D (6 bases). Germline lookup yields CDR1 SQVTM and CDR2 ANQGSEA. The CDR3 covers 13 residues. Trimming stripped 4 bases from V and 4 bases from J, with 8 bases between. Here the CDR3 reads CSVGGVGANVLTF. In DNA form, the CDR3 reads TGCAGCGTTGGGGGGGTCGGGGCCAACGTCCTGACTTTC.

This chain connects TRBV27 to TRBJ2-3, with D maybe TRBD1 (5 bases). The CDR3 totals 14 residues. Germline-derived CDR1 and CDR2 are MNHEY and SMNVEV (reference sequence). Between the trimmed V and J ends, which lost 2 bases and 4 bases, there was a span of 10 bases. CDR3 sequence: CASSLTVGADTQYF. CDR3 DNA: TGTGCCAGCAGTTTAACCGTAGGGGCAGATACGCAGTATTTT.

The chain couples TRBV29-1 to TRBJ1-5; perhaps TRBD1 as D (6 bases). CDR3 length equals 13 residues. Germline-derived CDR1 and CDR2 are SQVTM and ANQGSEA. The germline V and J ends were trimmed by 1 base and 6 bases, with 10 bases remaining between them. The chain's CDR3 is CSVEVIGGQPQHF. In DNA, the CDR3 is TGCAGCGTTGAAGTGATAGGGGGTCAGCCCCAGCATTTT.

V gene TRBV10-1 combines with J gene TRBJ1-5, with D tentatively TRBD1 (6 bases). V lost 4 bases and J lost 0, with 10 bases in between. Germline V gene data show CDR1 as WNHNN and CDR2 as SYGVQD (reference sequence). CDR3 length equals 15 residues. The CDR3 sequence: CASSGTADSNQPQHF. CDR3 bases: TGCGCCAGCAGTGGGACAGCCGATAGCAATCAGCCCCAGCATTTT.

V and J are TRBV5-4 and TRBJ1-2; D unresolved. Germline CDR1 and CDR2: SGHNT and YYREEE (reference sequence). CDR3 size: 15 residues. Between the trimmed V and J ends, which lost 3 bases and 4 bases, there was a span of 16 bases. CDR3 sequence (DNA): TGTGCCAGCAGCTCAGGATCAAGTCTATCCTATGGCTACACCTTC. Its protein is CASSSGSSLSYGYTF.

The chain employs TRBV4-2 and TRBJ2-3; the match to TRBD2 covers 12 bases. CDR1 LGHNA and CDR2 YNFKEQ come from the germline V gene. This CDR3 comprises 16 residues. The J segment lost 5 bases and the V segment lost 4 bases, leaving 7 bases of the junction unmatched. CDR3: CASSLTSGREGDTQYF. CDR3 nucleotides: TGTGCCAGCAGCCTGACTAGCGGGAGAGAGGGAGATACGCAGTATTTT.

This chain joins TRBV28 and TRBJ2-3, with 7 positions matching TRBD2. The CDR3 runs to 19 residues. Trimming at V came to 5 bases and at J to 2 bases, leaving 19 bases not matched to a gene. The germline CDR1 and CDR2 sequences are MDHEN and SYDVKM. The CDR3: CASSLGLGWASGPTDTQYF. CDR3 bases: TGTGCCAGCAGTCTAGGACTGGGGTGGGCTAGCGGTCCCACAGATACGCAGTATTTT.

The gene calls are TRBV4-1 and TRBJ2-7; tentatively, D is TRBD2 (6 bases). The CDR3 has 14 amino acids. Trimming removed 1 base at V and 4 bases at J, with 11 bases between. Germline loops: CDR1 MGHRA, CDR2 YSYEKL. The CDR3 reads CASSQGGVGYEQYF. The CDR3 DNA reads TGCGCCAGCAGCCAAGGGGGGGTTGGGTACGAGCAGTACTTC.

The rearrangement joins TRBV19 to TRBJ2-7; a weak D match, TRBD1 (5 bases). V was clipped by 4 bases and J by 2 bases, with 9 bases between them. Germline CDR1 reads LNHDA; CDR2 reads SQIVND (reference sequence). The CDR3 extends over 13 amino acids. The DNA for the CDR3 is TGTGCCAGTAGTACCCAGGGAACCTACGAGCAGTACTTC. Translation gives CASSTQGTYEQYF.

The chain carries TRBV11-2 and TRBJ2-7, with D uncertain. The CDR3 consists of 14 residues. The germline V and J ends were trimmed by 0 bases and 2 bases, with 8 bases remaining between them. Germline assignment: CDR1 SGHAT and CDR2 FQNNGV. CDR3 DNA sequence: TGTGCCAGCAGCTTAGACAGGTTAGCCTACGAGCAGTACTTC. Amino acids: CASSLDRLAYEQYF.

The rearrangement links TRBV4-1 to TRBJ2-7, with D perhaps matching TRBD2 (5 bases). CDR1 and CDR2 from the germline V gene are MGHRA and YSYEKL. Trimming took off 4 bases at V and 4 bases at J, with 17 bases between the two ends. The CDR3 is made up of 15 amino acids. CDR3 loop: CASSPNPAVRYEQYF. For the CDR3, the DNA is TGCGCCAGCAGCCCTAACCCAGCGGTCCGGTACGAGCAGTACTTC.

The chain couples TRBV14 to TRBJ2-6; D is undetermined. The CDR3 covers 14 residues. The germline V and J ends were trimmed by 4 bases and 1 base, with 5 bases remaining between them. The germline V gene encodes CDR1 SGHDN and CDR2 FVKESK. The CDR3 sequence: CASSPKSGANVLTF. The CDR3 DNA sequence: TGTGCCAGCAGCCCTAAATCTGGGGCCAACGTCCTGACTTTC.

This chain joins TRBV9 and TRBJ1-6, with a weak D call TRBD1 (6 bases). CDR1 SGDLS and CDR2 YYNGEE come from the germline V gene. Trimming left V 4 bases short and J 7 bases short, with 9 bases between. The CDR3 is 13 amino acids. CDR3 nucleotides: TGTGCCAGCAGCTCCACAGGGAATTCACCCCTCCACTTT. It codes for CASSSTGNSPLHF. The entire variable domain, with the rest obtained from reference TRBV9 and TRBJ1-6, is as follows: DSGVTQTPKHLITATGQRVTLRCSPRSGDLSVYWYQQSLDQGLQFLIQYYNGEERAKGNILERFSAQQFPDLHSELNLSSLELGDSALYFCASSSTGNSPLHFGNGTRLTVT.

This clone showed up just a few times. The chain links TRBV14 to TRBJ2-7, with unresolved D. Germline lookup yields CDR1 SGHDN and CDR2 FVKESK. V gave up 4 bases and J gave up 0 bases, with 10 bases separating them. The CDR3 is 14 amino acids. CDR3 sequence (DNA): TGTGCCAGCAGCCCCGGGTTATACTCCTACGAGCAGTACTTC. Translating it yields CASSPGLYSYEQYF.

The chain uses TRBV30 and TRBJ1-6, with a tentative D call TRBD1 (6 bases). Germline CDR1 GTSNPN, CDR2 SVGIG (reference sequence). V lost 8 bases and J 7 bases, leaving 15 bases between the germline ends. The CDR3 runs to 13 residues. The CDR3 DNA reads TGTGCCCGAACGGACAGTAGGAATTCACCCCTCCACTTT. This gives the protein CARTDSRNSPLHF.

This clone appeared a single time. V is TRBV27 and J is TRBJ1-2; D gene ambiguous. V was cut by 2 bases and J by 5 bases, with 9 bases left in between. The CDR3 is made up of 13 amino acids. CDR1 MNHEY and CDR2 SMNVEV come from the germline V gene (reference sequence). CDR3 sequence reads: CASSLGDGYGYTF. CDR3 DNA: TGTGCCAGCAGTTTAGGAGATGGGTATGGCTACACCTTC.

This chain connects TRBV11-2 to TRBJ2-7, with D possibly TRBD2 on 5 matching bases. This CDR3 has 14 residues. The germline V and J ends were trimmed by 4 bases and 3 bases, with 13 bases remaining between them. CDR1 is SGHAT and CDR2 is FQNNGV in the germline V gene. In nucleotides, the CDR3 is TGTGCCAGCAGCTACTGGGGTCGGGGCTACGAGCAGTACTTC. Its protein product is CASSYWGRGYEQYF. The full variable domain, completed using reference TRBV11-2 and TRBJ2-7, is EAGVAQSPRYKIIEKRQSVAFWCNPISGHATLYWYQQILGQGPKLLIQFQNNGVVDDSQLPKDRFSAERLKGVDSTLKIQPAKLEDSAVYLCASSYWGRGYEQYFGPGTRLTVT.

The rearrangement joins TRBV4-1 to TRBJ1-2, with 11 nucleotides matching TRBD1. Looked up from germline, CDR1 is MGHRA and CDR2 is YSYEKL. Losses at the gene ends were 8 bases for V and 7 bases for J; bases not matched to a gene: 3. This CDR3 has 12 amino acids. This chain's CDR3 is CASEGQGVGYTF. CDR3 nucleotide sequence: TGCGCCAGCGAGGGACAGGGGGTTGGCTACACCTTC.

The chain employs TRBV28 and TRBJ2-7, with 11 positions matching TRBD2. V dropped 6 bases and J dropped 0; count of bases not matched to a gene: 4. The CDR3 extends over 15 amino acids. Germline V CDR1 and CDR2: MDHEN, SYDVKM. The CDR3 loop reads CASSRLAGSSYEQYF. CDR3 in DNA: TGTGCCAGCAGCCGACTAGCGGGATCCTCCTACGAGCAGTACTTC. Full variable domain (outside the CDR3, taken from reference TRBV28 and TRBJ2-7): DVKVTQSSRYLVKRTGEKVFLECVQDMDHENMFWYRQDPGLGLRLIYFSYDVKMKEKGDIPEGYSVSREKKERFSLILESASTNQTSMYLCASSRLAGSSYEQYFGPGTRLTVT.

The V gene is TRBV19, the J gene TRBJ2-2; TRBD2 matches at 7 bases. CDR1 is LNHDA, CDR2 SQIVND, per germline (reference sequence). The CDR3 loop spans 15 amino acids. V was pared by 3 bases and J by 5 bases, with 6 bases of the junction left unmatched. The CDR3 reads CASSISHSGTGELFF. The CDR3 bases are TGTGCCAGTAGTATTTCTCATAGCGGGACCGGGGAGCTGTTTTTT.

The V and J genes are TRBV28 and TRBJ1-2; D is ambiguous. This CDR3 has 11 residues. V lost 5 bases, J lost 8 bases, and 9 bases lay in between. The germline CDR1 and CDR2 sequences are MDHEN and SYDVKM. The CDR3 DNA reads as TGTGCCAGCAGTATCCCATCCGGCTACACCTTC. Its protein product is CASSIPSGYTF.